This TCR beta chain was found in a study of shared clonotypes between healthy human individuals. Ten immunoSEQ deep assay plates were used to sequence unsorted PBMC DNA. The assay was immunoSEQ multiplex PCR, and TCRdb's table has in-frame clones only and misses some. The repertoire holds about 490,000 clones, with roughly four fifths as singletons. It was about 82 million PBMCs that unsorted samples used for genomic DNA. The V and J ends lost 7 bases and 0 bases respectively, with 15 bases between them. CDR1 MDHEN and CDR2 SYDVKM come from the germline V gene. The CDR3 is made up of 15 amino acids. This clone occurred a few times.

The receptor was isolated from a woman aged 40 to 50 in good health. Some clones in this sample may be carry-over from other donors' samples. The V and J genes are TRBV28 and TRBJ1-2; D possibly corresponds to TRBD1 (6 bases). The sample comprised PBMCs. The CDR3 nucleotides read TGTGCCAGCATCAGGGGAAGAACCACTAACTATGGCTACACCTTC. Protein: CASIRGRTTNYGYTF.